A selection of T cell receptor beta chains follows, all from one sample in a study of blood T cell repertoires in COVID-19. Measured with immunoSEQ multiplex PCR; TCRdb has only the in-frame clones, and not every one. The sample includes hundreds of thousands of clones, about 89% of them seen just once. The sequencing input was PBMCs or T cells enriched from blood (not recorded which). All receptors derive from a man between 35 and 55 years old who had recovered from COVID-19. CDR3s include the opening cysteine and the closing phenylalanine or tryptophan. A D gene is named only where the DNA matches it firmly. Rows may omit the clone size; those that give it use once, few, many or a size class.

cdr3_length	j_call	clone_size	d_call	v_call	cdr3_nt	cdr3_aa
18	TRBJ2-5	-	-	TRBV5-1	TGCGCCAGCAGCTTGGTAGGACGTGGGCAGGGGCCCAAAGAGACCCAGTACTTC	CASSLVGRGQGPKETQYF
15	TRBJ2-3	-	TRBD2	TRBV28	TGTGCCAGCAGTTTAGCGGGAGGGGGCACAGATACGCAGTATTTT	CASSLAGGGTDTQYF
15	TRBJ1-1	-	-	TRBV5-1	TGCGCCAGCAGCTTGGATCCGGGAGAGAACACTGAAGCTTTCTTT	CASSLDPGENTEAFF
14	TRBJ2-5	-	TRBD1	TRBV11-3	TGTGCCAGCAGCATAAAGGACAGGCAAGAGACCCAGTACTTC	CASSIKDRQETQYF
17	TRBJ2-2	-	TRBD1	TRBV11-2	TGTGCCAGCAGCTCTAGGACAGGGGGCGGTAACACCGGGGAGCTGTTTTTT	CASSSRTGGGNTGELFF
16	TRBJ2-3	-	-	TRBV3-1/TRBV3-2	TGTGCCAGCAGCCAAGAGGGAGATCCTCGCGCAGATACGCAGTATTTT	CASSQEGDPRADTQYF
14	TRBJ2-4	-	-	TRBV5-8	TGTGCCACCACACAGGGCTTCCTTTTAAACATTCAGTACTTC	CATTQGFLLNIQYF
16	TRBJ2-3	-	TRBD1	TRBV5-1	TGCGCCAGCAGCTTGGACGGACAGGCGTTCACAGATACGCAGTATTTT	CASSLDGQAFTDTQYF
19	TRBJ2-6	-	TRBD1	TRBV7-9	TGTGCCAGCAGCACCCTGCGGGGACAGGCTCAAACTGGGGCCAACGTCCTGACTTTC	CASSTLRGQAQTGANVLTF
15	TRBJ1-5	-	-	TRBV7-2	TGTGCCAGCAGATTCTCCGGCGGTAGCAATCAGCCCCAGCATTTT	CASRFSGGSNQPQHF
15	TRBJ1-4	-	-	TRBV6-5	TGTGCCAGCATCACCCGTCGGGCAACTAATGAAAAACTGTTTTTT	CASITRRATNEKLFF
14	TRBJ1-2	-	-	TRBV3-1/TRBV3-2	TGTGCCAGCAGCCAAGATACAGGGAACTATGGCTACACCTTC	CASSQDTGNYGYTF
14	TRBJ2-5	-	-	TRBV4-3	TGCGCCAGCAGCCAAGAGGTCCGTCGGGAGACCCAGTACTTC	CASSQEVRRETQYF
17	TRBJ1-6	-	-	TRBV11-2	TGTGCCAGCAGCACCCGCGGGCCGGACGCCCGTAATTCACCCCTCCACTTT	CASSTRGPDARNSPLHF
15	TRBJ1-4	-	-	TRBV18	TGTGCCAGCTCACCACCCGGGTTAGCTAATGAAAAACTGTTTTTT	CASSPPGLANEKLFF
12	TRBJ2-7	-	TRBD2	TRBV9	TGTGCCAGCAGCTCTGGGGGGGTTCAGCAGTACTTC	CASSSGGVQQYF
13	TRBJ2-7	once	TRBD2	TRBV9	TGTGCCAGCTCACCGGGGGGGCCTTACGAGCAGTACTTC	CASSPGGPYEQYF
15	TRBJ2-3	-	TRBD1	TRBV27	TGTGCCAGCAGCCAAACAGGGGGAAACACAGATACGCAGTATTTT	CASSQTGGNTDTQYF
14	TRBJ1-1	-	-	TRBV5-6	TGTGCCAGCAGAGCGGGACGGTGGAACACTGAAGCTTTCTTT	CASRAGRWNTEAFF
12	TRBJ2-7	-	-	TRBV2	TGTGCCAGCAGGGTGACAAGCTACGAGCAGTACTTC	CASRVTSYEQYF
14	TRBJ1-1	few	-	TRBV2	TGTGCCAGCAGGGAACAGGGTCCAGGGGAGGAAGCTTTCTTT	CASREQGPGEEAFF
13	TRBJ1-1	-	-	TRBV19	TGTGCCAGTAGTACTTACAGGGACACTGAAGCTTTCTTT	CASSTYRDTEAFF
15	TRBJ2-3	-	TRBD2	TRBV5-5	TGTGCCAGCAGACCTAGCGGGAGGGGCACAGATACGCAGTATTTT	CASRPSGRGTDTQYF
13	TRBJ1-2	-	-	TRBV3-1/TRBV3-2	TGTGCCAGCAGCGACCCCCAGGGTCTTGGCTACACCTTC	CASSDPQGLGYTF
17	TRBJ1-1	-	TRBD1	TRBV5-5	TGTGCCAGCAGCTTGGTGATGGACAGGGGAGGAAGCACTGAAGCTTTCTTT	CASSLVMDRGGSTEAFF
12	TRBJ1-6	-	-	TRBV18	TGTGCCAGCTCACCTCAGGGTTCACCCCTCCACTTT	CASSPQGSPLHF
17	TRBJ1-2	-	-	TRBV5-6	TGTGCCAGCAGCTTGTATTTGTACGGGGATGGAGACTATGGCTACACCTTC	CASSLYLYGDGDYGYTF
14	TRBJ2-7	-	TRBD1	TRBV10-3	TGTGCCATCAGGGGGACAGGGGGAAAGAACGAGCAGTACTTC	CAIRGTGGKNEQYF
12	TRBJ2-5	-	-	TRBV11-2	TGTGCCAGCAGCTTAGTAGAAGAGACCCAGTACTTC	CASSLVEETQYF
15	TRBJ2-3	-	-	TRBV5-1	TGCGCCAGCAGCTTCTCTCGGGGTAGCACAGATACGCAGTATTTT	CASSFSRGSTDTQYF
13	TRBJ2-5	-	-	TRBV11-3	TGTGCCAGCAGCTACGGACTGCAAGAGACCCAGTACTTC	CASSYGLQETQYF
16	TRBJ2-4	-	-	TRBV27	TGTGCCAGCAGTTCAAGAAACGGGACAACCAAAAACATTCAGTACTTC	CASSSRNGTTKNIQYF
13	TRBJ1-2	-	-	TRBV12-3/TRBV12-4	TGTGCCAGCAGCTTACTTCAGGGGTATGGCTACACCTTC	CASSLLQGYGYTF
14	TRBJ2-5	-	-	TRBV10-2	TGCGCCAGCAGAGGGGGATGGGGAGGGGAGACCCAGTACTTC	CASRGGWGGETQYF
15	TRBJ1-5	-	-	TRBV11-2	TGTGCCAGCAGCTTGGCCAGGGGCCCCAATCAGCCCCAGCATTTT	CASSLARGPNQPQHF
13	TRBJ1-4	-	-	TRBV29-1	TGCAGCGTTATCTCCTCAGCGGGTGAAAAACTGTTTTTT	CSVISSAGEKLFF
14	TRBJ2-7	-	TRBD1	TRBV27	TGTGCCAGCAGTTCCGGGACAGGGGGCTCCGAGCAGTACTTC	CASSSGTGGSEQYF
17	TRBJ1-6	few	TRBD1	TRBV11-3	TGTGCCAGCAGCACCTTACAGGGGGGTATTGGAAATTCACCCCTCCACTTT	CASSTLQGGIGNSPLHF
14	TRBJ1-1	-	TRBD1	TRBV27	TGTGCCAGCAGCCTATCGGGACAGGGATCTGGAGCTTTCTTT	CASSLSGQGSGAFF
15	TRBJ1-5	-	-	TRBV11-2	TGTGCCAGCAGCTTAGAAGGCAGGGGCAATCAGCCCCAGCATTTT	CASSLEGRGNQPQHF